The present T cell receptor (beta chain) was sequenced within a study of cytomegalovirus exposure and HLA in healthy donors (dated by TCRdb to 2016 to 2017). Regarding the research as a whole: An earlier analysis of about 560 of the donors reported about 280 Gb of sequence data and 117 million unique TCR beta sequences obtained from about 179 million T cells. Typing coverage differed by locus: A, B, C, DRB1 and DQB1 were typed in roughly 629-630 donors, DQA1 in 500 to 550, DPA1 in some 600, and DPB1 in just under 490. To study patterns of TCR occurrence, a later analysis re-analyzed previously published TCR beta repertoires from several hundred donors and added high-resolution HLA genotyping. The study used immunosequencing to profile the T cell repertoires of several hundred subjects and linked those repertoires to cytomegalovirus serostatus. Both class I and class II loci were covered by HLA typing, at four-digit resolution. To predict cytomegalovirus infection status, the study brought together high-throughput TCR immunosequencing, statistical association of individual TCRs with disease status, and machine learning. Of the 350 to 450 genotyped donors, less than 85% were placed in the genetic ancestry cluster associated with self-reported Caucasian donors. Four to six DR-DQ haplotypes were handled as single units for association and clustering, since linkage in the cohort was strong. Rather than using new phenotypic data, the later analysis identified candidate immune exposures from TCR beta sequences and from how often those sequences occurred across donors. An early release covering about 600 HLA-typed donors comprised about 310 gigabases of sequencing data and approximately 85 million unique TCR sequences. An earlier analysis of about 600 of the donors used high-throughput TCR beta sequencing to judge whether each TCR beta V gene segment behaved as functional or pseudogenic. Donor age, sex, ethnicity and CMV serostatus were collected together with the repertoire data. A later genetic analysis took genome-wide SNP genotypes for about 55% of the 666 donors and used that subset as a discovery cohort. Across some 400 genotyped donors of the cohort, an average of about 220,000 unique TCR beta nucleotide sequences per donor were sequenced, and approximately 19% of those sequences were non-productive. All discovery cohort repertoires had been generated on a single sequencing platform. Besides the first cohort of 666 subjects, a separate validation cohort made up of over 100 different subjects was used. The aim of the study was to test whether cataloging public T cell receptors could identify signatures of past pathogen exposure.

The germline V gene sets CDR1 to MDHEN and CDR2 to SYDVKM. V gives up 3 bases and J gives up 7 bases, and the segment between their germline ends measures 24 bases. Measured from the cysteine to the phenylalanine, the CDR3 is 17 residues long. The entry retains the CDR3 DNA only, 51 bases that are in frame from base 1. A remark on this clone: The target of this receptor is not known. Base quality data are lacking; no much larger clone is found one base away.

Overall study outcomes, separate from this receptor: A cluster of highly shared sequence variants was judged likely to be a technical artifact of the sequencing pipeline. In a later genetic analysis, a missense DCLRE1C variant was associated with V-gene and J-gene trimming of TCR beta chains, and the association was replicated in an independent cohort. CMV serostatus was the only immune exposure information available for the cohort. Linkage disequilibrium might explain the correlated functional status among segregating V segments, but an unknown experimental factor could not be excluded. According to a later analysis, most CMV-associated TCR beta chains appeared to be HLA-restricted, and the HLA associations seemed to be driven largely by CMV exposure. Only TCR beta chains were sequenced in this cohort, and the absence of alpha or paired-chain data limited detectable features. In a later analysis, TCR association rates were found to vary across HLA loci, with the most associated TCRs seen for DRB1 alleles and the fewest for HLA-C alleles. The authors suggested that the approach could potentially be extended to other disease states and immunological phenotypes. A few of the identified cytomegalovirus-associated TCR beta chains were confirmed in vitro to be specific for cytomegalovirus antigens. Broadly in line with IMGT annotations, most TCR beta V segments showed up in productive rearrangements about 87% or about 30% of the time in an earlier analysis of about 500 of the donors. While some public TCRs were present in many individuals, most TCR sequences turned up only very rarely across donors. Compared with the 666-donor mean, donors in an Asian-associated ancestry cluster had fewer N-insertions in productive TCRs, according to a later genetic analysis. The study listed over 150 TCR beta chains as associated with cytomegalovirus. Because HLA typing was unavailable for some donors at each locus, only the typed subset was used in association tests. A further reported finding was that TCR beta sequences accurately predicted the HLA-A and HLA-B alleles for most subjects in the first cohort. The 87-base-pair reads could not distinguish some IMGT-functional V segments, including TRBV6-2 and TRBV6-3, so those segments were excluded. At a false discovery rate of 0.05, a later analysis linked some 17,000 TCR beta sequences to specific HLA alleles. The classifier was reported to diagnose cytomegalovirus status with high specificity and sensitivity in both the original and validation cohorts. Seventeen rarely observed V segments, including chromosome 9 orphons, were excluded from the earlier analysis of approximately 500 of the donors because counts were too low. Compared with equally common non-associated chains, HLA-associated TCR beta chains in a later analysis were more clonally expanded and had lower generation probabilities. Sequencing depth was assumed to be roughly uniform across donors in the presence/absence analyses, though that assumption may not hold. When HLA alleles, especially DR and DQ, strongly co-occurred, attributing TCR associations to individual alleles was difficult. In a later analysis, several top co-occurrence clusters were reported to appear linked to parvovirus B19, influenza, CMV and Epstein-Barr virus.

The library was made by the immunoSEQ multiplex PCR assay. For the multiplex PCR, a mixture combining 60 forward primers for TCR Vbeta segments and 13 reverse primers for TCR Jbeta segments was used. A multiplex PCR assay on genomic DNA amplified the CDR3 region of rearranged TCR beta genes. On the Illumina HiSeq System, the amplified TCR beta libraries were sequenced as 87-base-pair reads. Processing in the source paper ran as follows. In a later analysis, some 80 million unique TCR beta chains were counted across the roughly 610 repertoires, and around 10 million of these chains were shared by at least two donors. A nearest-neighbor algorithm error-corrected the raw reads and collapsed the reads into unique sequences, merging closely related sequences to remove PCR and sequencing errors. Alignment of CDR3 sequences to IMGT reference sequences was used to assign V, D and J gene segments. Each retained sequence needed at least a six-nucleotide match to both a V gene segment and a J gene segment. Rearrangements were classified as productive when the CDR3 lacked stop codons and remained in frame with V and J, and all other rearrangements were classified as non-productive. CDR3 was defined by IMGT convention, running from the second conserved V-encoded cysteine to the conserved J-encoded phenylalanine. Sequences without an unambiguous match to a single V gene segment were excluded from the earlier analysis of approximately 560 of the donors. In an earlier analysis of several hundred of the donors, a V segment was called functional when productive rearrangements were above 56.7%, and segregating when the standard deviation between donors exceeded 5%. A statistical classification framework was developed to diagnose cytomegalovirus status using the catalog of TCR beta chain sequences. V and J gene assignment, in a later analysis, came from comparing TCR nucleotide sequences with IMGT/GENE-DB human TR gene sequences. The TCRdist pipeline was used in a later analysis to assign CDR3 sequences and most-parsimonious VDJ recombination scenarios. A later analysis defined each TCR beta chain by its CDR3 amino acid sequence plus V-gene family, and excluded reads lacking a unique V-gene family. To address suspected cross-contamination and a sequencing artifact, a later analysis removed approximately 590 highly shared, low-generation-probability nucleotide sequences. In a later analysis, a clonal expansion index for each public chain was calculated from normalized within-repertoire ranks of inferred template counts. In a later analysis, generation probabilities were computed using a VDJ recombination model fitted to out-of-frame rearrangements, and the results were checked against IGoR. Hypergeometric tests were used in a later analysis to score TCR-TCR, TCR-HLA and TCR-CMV co-occurrence, with a repertoire-size bias correction applied to the TCR pairs. A later analysis estimated false discovery rates by permuting HLA or CMV assignments 20 times. In a later analysis, co-occurring TCRs were grouped with DBSCAN, and TCRdist sequence similarity was added when clustering was performed within HLA-allele-positive subsets. Co-occurrence clustering excluded repertoires with fewer than 30,000 or more than 120,000 public chains, plus five with anomalous nucleotide sharing. Entries here come from immuneACCESS through TCRdb and include only in-frame sequences with V and J called. Some clones fail to appear in such tables; in the studies checked, an unresolved V gene covers under half of the shortfall, and the cause of the remainder is unknown. Clone size and V and J calls were adopted from that table, with D and trimming inferred from the DNA. The sample table holds approximately 150,000 clones, of which around four fifths were seen once. About 1.3% of the sample is taken by the ten largest.

The cohort was made up of about 670 healthy bone marrow donors. At the time of sampling, every cohort member was nominally healthy, though immune exposures that went unrecorded were likely present. The donor was CMV seronegative and was included in the group of a few hundred seronegative cohort members. A peripheral blood sample was collected from each donor, and TCR beta sequencing was performed on peripheral blood mononuclear cells. The Qiagen DNeasy Blood Extraction Kit was used to extract genomic DNA from the blood cell samples. Sequencing was done on a sample of PBMCs. This sequence was found in a woman in her forties or fifties in good health and CMV-seronegative. The rearranged segments are TRBV28 and TRBJ1-2; matching of 5 bases hints at TRBD1 as the D gene. Here the CDR3 is given as CASSLSVFRAGIGGYTF. In nucleotides, the sequence is TGTGCCAGCAGTTTGAGCGTTTTTAGGGCAGGGATAGGTGGCTACACCTTC.